This TCR beta chain was recovered during a study of identical twins. This clonotype was counted many times. Antigen: not known. Study-level points and caveats: Conclusions came from cross-sectional statistical analysis, not from following the same donors.

V dropped 0 bases and J dropped 5 bases, with 11 bases sitting between them. CDR3 length: 14 amino acids. CDR1 is MNHEY, CDR2 SVGAGI, per germline. TCRdb re-analysed the 5' RACE reads in MiXCR, keeping a single row per CDR3 protein. The sample includes 750,000 to 950,000 distinct CDR3 sequences, about 12% of them seen just once. These sequences were also reported in another study, on yellow fever vaccine responses in identical twins.

Sequencing used PBMCs. This rearrangement joins TRBV6-5 to TRBJ2-7, with D uncertain. The receptor was derived from a woman aged 18-30 years in good health. The CDR3 sequence is CASSYSAQYDEQYF. DNA of the CDR3: TGTGCCAGCAGTTACTCCGCGCAGTACGACGAGCAGTACTTC.